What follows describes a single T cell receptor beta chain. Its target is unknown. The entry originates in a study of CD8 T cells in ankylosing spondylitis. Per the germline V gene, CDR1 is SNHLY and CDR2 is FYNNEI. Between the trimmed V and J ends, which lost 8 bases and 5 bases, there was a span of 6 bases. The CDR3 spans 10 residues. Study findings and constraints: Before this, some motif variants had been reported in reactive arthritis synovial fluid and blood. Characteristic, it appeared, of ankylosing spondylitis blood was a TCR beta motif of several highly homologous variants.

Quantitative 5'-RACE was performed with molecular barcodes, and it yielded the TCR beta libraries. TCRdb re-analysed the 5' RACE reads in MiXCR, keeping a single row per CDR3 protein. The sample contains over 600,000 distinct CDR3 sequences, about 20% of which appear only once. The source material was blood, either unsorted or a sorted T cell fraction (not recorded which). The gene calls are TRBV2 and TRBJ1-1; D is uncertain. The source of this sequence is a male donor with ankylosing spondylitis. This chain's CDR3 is CASALTEAFF. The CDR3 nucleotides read TGTGCCAGCGCCTTGACTGAAGCTTTCTTT.